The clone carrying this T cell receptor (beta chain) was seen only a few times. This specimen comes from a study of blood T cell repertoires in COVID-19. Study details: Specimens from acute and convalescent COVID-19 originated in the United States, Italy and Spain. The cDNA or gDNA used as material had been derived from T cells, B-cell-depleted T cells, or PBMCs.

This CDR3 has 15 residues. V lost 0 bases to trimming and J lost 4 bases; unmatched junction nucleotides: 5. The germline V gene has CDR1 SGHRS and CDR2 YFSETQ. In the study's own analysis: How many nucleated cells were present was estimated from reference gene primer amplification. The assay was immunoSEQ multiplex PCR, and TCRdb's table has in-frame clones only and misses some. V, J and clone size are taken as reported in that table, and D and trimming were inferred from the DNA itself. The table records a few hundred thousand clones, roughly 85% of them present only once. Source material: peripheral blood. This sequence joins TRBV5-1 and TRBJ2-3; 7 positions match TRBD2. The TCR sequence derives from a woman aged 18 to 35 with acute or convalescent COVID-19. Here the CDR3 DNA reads TGCGCCAGCAGCTTGGAGGCGGGAGTTTCAGATACGCAGTATTTT. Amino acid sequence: CASSLEAGVSDTQYF.